This entry features one T cell receptor beta chain sequence. Data came from immunoSEQ multiplex PCR; TCRdb stores just in-frame clones and leaves some out. The data show about 120,000 clones, approximately 87% seen once. Germline V gene data show CDR1 as SGDLS and CDR2 as YYNGEE. V dropped 0 bases and J dropped 5 bases, with 14 bases sitting between them. This CDR3 region has 15 residues. The record originates from a study of blood T cell repertoires in COVID-19. The genes are TRBV9 and TRBJ2-5; D gene uncertain. The sample consisted of peripheral blood. The TCR originated in a man aged 25 to 40 with acute or convalescent COVID-19. The CDR3 nucleotides are TGTGCCAGCAGCGTAGGATCCAGCTTCGGGGAGACCCAGTACTTC. Protein sequence: CASSVGSSFGETQYF.